Below are 3 T cell receptor beta chains sequenced from a single sample in a study of cytomegalovirus exposure and HLA in healthy donors. 60 Vbeta and 13 Jbeta primers were used in PCR. Clones were sequenced by immunoSEQ multiplex PCR, and TCRdb holds only the in-frame ones, with some missing. This repertoire includes 100,000 to 150,000 clones. Sequencing was done on a sample of PBMCs. The receptors come from a man aged 35-49 years in good health and CMV-seronegative.

The V and J genes are TRBV29-1 and TRBJ2-3, with TRBD1 matching 9 bases. The length of the CDR3 is 14 residues. V lost 7 bases to trimming and J lost 3 bases; unmatched junction nucleotides: 8. Germline loops: CDR1 SQVTM, CDR2 ANQGSEA. Here the CDR3 DNA reads TGCAGCGCCGCTGGGGACAGGGCAACAGATACGCAGTATTTT. Translation: CSAAGDRATDTQYF.

The chain combines TRBV7-9 with TRBJ2-1; 7 nucleotides align to TRBD2. CDR3 size: 15 residues. After removal of 5 bases from V and 6 bases from J, the junction contained 10 bases not matched to a gene. Germline V gene sequence: CDR1 SEHNR, CDR2 FQNEAQ (reference sequence). As DNA, the CDR3 is TGTGCCAGCAGCCTCAGCGGGACCAGAGGCAATGAGCAGTTCTTC. Protein: CASSLSGTRGNEQFF. The full variable domain, with the rest looked up from reference TRBV7-9 and TRBJ2-1, is DTGVSQNPRHKITKRGQNVTFRCDPISEHNRLYWYRQTLGQGPEFLTYFQNEAQLEKSRLLSDRFSAERPKGSFSTLEIQRTEQGDSAMYLCASSLSGTRGNEQFFGPGTRLTVL.

The rearrangement joins TRBV29-1 to TRBJ2-7; no clear D gene. The CDR3 runs 13 residues. Trimming removed 3 bases at V and 0 bases at J, with 9 bases between. The germline V gene encodes CDR1 SQVTM and CDR2 ANQGSEA. In nucleotides, the CDR3 is TGCAGCGTTGACGGCGCTAGCTCCTACGAGCAGTACTTC. Protein product: CSVDGASSYEQYF.